Below, one TCR beta chain is given with its context. This entry belongs to a study of blood T cell repertoires in COVID-19. Study as a whole: Samples came from the United States, Italy and Spain, spanning acute and convalescent COVID-19. Sample material is recorded as cDNA or gDNA derived from T cells, B-cell-depleted T cells, or PBMCs.

Original handling: Nucleated cell number was recorded as an estimate derived from reference gene primer amplification. Using immunoSEQ multiplex PCR, the repertoire was profiled, and TCRdb retains in-frame clones only, with some absent. From that table come the V and J calls and clone size; the DNA was used to work out D and trimming. The sample lists 90,000 or so clones, around 88% occurring once. The germline V and J ends were trimmed by 4 bases and 1 base, with 14 bases remaining between them. The CDR3 sequence is 16 residues long. The germline V gene has CDR1 SGHAT and CDR2 FQDESV (reference sequence).

The chain combines TRBV11-1 with TRBJ2-1, with D tentatively TRBD2 (5 bases). The sample was peripheral blood. The source of this sequence is a man aged 80 or over with active or convalescent COVID-19. This chain's CDR3 is CASSSMPSSSYNEQFF. The CDR3 region has the DNA TGTGCCAGCAGCTCCATGCCTAGCAGTTCCTACAATGAGCAGTTCTTC.